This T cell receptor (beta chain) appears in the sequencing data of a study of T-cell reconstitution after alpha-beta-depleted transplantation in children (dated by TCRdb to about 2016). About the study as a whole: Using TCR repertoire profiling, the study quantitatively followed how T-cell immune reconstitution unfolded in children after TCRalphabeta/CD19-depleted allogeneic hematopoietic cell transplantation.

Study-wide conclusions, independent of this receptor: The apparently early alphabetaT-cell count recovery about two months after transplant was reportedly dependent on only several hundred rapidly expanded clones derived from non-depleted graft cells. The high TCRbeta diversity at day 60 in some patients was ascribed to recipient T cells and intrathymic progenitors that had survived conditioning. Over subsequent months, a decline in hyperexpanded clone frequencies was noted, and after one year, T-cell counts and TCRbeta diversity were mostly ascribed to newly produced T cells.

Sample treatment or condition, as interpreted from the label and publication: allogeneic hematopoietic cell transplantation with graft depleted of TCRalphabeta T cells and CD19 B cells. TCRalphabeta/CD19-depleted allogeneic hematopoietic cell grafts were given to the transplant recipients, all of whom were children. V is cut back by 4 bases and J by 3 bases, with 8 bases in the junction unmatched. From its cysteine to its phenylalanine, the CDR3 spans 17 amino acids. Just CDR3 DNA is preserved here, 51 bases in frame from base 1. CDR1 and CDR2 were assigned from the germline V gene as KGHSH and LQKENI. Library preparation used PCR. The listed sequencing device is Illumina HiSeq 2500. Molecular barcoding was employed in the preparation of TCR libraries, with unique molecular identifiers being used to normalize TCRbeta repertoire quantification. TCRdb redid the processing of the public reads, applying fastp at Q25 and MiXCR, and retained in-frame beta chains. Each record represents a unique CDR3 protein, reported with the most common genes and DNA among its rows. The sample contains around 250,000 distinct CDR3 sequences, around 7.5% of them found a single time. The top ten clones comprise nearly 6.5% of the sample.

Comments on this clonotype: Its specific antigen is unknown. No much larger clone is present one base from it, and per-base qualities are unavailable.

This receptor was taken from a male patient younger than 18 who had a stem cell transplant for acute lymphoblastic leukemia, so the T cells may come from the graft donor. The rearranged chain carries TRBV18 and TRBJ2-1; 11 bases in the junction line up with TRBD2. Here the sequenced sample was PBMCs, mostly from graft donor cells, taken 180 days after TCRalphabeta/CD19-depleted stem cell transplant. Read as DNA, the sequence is TGTGCCAGCTCACGGTTGACTAGCGGGAAACTCTACAATGAGCAGTTCTTC. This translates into CASSRLTSGKLYNEQFF.